The T cell receptor (beta chain) described here comes from a study of blood T cell repertoires in COVID-19. On the study more broadly: Specimens from acute and convalescent COVID-19 originated in the United States, Italy and Spain. In each case, the material was cDNA or gDNA derived from T cells, B-cell-depleted T cells, or PBMCs.

In the original workflow: Quantification of nucleated cells was approximated via reference gene primer amplification. The protocol was immunoSEQ multiplex PCR, while the TCRdb copy is restricted to in-frame clones and leaves out a portion. The V and J calls and clone size are taken from that table; D and trimming were inferred from the DNA. The sample records under 110,000 clones, 71% being singletons. Germline values: CDR1 GTSNPN, CDR2 SVGIG (reference sequence). This CDR3 has 14 residues. With V trimmed by 5 bases and J by 7 bases, 9 bases remained unmatched. Sequencing was carried out using peripheral blood. This clonotype was obtained from a human donor with acute or convalescent COVID-19. The donor label of this sample is uncertain. J is TRBJ2-2 and V is TRBV30, with 8 positions matching TRBD1. The chain's CDR3 is CAWGRDRFNGELFF. The CDR3 nucleotides are TGTGCCTGGGGCCGGGACAGGTTCAACGGGGAGCTGTTTTTT.